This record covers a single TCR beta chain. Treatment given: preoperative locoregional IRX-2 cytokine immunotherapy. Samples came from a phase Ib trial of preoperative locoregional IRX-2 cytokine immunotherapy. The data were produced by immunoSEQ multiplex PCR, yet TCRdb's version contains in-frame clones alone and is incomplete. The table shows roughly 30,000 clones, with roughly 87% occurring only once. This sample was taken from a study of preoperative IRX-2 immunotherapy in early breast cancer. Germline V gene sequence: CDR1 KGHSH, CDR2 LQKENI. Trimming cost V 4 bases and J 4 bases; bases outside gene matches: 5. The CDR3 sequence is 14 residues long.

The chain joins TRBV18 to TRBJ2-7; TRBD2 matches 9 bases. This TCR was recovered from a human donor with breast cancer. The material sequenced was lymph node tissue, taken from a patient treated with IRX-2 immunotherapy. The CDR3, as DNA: TGTGCCAGCTCACTTACTAGCGGGCGTTACGAGCAGTACTTC. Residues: CASSLTSGRYEQYF.